This T cell receptor beta chain was captured by sequencing in a study of shared clonotypes between healthy human individuals. The wider study: Ranging from 18 to 49 in age, donors were two women and three men. Notes on the study in general: Naive subsets generally had larger estimated richness than memory subsets.

Points on this clone: The antigen remains unidentified.

CDR1 MDHEN and CDR2 SYDVKM come from the germline V gene. CDR3 length equals 16 residues. V lost 5 bases to trimming and J lost 2 bases; unmatched junction nucleotides: 7. Profiled with immunoSEQ multiplex PCR; TCRdb holds only in-frame clones, not every one. The sample gives 2 million to 2.5 million clones, approximately 94% of which show up once; roughly 0.13% is in the top ten. Source material: naive CD4+ T cells sorted from blood. Subset meaning: CD45RA+ positively selected. The clonotype was recovered from a man aged 18 to 30 in good health. This rearrangement joins TRBV28 to TRBJ1-1; 11 bases are shared with TRBD1. The CDR3 sequence: CASSRTGGSGNTEAFF. The CDR3 bases are TGTGCCAGCAGTAGGACAGGGGGCAGTGGTAACACTGAAGCTTTCTTT.